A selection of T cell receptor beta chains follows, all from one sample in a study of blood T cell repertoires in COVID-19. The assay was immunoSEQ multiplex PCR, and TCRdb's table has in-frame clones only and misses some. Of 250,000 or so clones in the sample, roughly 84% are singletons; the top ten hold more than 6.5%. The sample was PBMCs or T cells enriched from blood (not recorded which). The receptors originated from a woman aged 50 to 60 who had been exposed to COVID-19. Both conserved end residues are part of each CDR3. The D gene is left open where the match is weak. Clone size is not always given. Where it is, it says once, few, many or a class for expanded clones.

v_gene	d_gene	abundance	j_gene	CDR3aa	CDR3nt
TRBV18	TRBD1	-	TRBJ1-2	CASSTGQVYGYTF	TGTGCCAGCTCAACAGGACAGGTTTATGGCTACACCTTC
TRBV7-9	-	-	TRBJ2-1	CASSLVFGVSYNEQFF	TGTGCCAGCAGCTTAGTTTTCGGGGTGTCCTACAATGAGCAGTTCTTC
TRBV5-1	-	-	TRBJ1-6	CASSLEGFLNSPLHF	TGCGCCAGCAGCTTGGAGGGGTTCCTTAACTCACCCCTCCACTTT
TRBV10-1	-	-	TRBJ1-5	CASISLRNSNQPQHF	TGCGCCAGCATATCACTCAGGAATAGCAATCAGCCCCAGCATTTT
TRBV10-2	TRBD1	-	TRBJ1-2	CASSGGGGLSGYTF	TGCGCCAGCAGTGGAGGGGGCGGTCTGAGTGGCTACACCTTC
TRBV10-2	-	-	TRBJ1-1	CASSESTLYTEAFF	TGCGCCAGCAGTGAGTCGACTCTCTACACTGAAGCTTTCTTT
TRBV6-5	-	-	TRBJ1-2	CASSSSKGYGYTF	TGTGCCAGCAGCTCAAGTAAGGGGTATGGCTACACCTTC
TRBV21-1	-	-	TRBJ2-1	CASSGFVAGDSYNEQFF	TGTGCCAGCAGCGGCTTTGTAGCGGGGGACTCCTACAATGAGCAGTTCTTC
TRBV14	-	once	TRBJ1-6	CASSQPHGVPSPLHF	TGTGCCAGCAGCCAACCCCACGGGGTCCCATCACCCCTCCACTTT
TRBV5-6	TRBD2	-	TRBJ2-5	CASSGSGGGTQYF	TGTGCCAGCAGCGGGAGCGGGGGCGGGACCCAGTACTTC
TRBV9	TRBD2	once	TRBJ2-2	CASTLAGGNTGELFF	TGTGCCAGCACCTTAGCGGGGGGGAACACCGGGGAGCTGTTTTTT
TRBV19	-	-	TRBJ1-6	CASSITGQDNSPLHF	TGTGCCAGCTCCATTACGGGACAAGATAATTCACCCCTCCACTTT